This is a list of T cell receptor beta chains from one sample in a study of cytomegalovirus exposure and HLA in healthy donors. Only in-frame clones appear in the TCRdb table, and some are missing; sequencing was by immunoSEQ multiplex PCR. The table records approximately 190,000 clones, roughly 88% of them present only once. Sequences were obtained from PBMCs. The receptor set was obtained from a woman in her 30s in good health and CMV-seropositive. Both conserved end residues are part of each CDR3. A D gene is named only where the DNA matches it firmly. Clone size is given for some rows only: seen once, a few or many times, or a class if the clone is expanded.

abundance: .
d_gene: .
j_gene: TRBJ1-1
v_gene: TRBV4-1
CDR3aa: CASSQKASSIGITTTEAFF
CDR3nt: TGCGCCAGCAGCCAAAAAGCCTCAAGTATTGGAATTACTACCACTGAAGCTTTCTTT

abundance: .
d_gene: .
j_gene: TRBJ1-5
v_gene: TRBV9
CDR3aa: CASSVGTGNQPQHF
CDR3nt: TGTGCCAGCAGCGTAGGAACAGGGAATCAGCCCCAGCATTTT

abundance: .
d_gene: .
j_gene: TRBJ2-5
v_gene: TRBV18
CDR3aa: CASSRRQSDQETQYF
CDR3nt: TGTGCCAGCTCTAGAAGACAGAGCGACCAAGAGACCCAGTACTTC

abundance: few
d_gene: TRBD2
j_gene: TRBJ2-7
v_gene: TRBV10-3
CDR3aa: CAIASGRANEQYF
CDR3nt: TGTGCCATCGCGAGCGGGAGGGCCAACGAGCAGTACTTC

abundance: .
d_gene: .
j_gene: TRBJ2-1
v_gene: TRBV13
CDR3aa: CASSLAGNGVSYNEQFF
CDR3nt: TGTGCCAGCAGCTTAGCCGGGAACGGTGTGTCCTACAATGAGCAGTTCTTC

abundance: .
d_gene: .
j_gene: TRBJ1-2
v_gene: TRBV5-5
CDR3aa: CASSPTGEGYTF
CDR3nt: TGTGCCAGCAGCCCTACGGGGGAAGGCTACACCTTC

abundance: .
d_gene: TRBD1
j_gene: TRBJ1-2
v_gene: TRBV18
CDR3aa: CASSPLQPGQVIGYTF
CDR3nt: TGTGCCAGCTCACCACTTCAACCGGGACAGGTTATAGGCTACACCTTC

abundance: few
d_gene: TRBD2
j_gene: TRBJ2-7
v_gene: TRBV25-1
CDR3aa: CASSEGGRGYF
CDR3nt: TGTGCCAGCAGTGAAGGGGGGAGGGGGTACTTC

abundance: .
d_gene: TRBD1
j_gene: TRBJ1-5
v_gene: TRBV27
CDR3aa: CASSFYPASGTGRDWSNQPQHF
CDR3nt: TGTGCCAGCAGTTTCTATCCTGCTTCCGGGACAGGGAGGGATTGGAGCAATCAGCCCCAGCATTTT

abundance: .
d_gene: .
j_gene: TRBJ1-2
v_gene: TRBV28
CDR3aa: CASSAAPYGYTF
CDR3nt: TGTGCCAGCAGTGCGGCCCCCTATGGCTACACCTTC

abundance: once
d_gene: .
j_gene: TRBJ2-7
v_gene: TRBV4-1
CDR3aa: CASSQGGVAQYF
CDR3nt: TGCGCCAGCAGCCAAGGGGGGGTCGCGCAGTACTTC

abundance: .
d_gene: TRBD2
j_gene: TRBJ2-7
v_gene: TRBV28
CDR3aa: CASRFSGPYEQYF
CDR3nt: TGTGCCAGCAGGTTTAGCGGGCCGTACGAGCAGTACTTC

abundance: .
d_gene: TRBD1
j_gene: TRBJ1-2
v_gene: TRBV29-1
CDR3aa: CSASARGLVGYTF
CDR3nt: TGCAGCGCCTCCGCGAGGGGGCTGGTTGGCTACACCTTC

abundance: .
d_gene: TRBD2
j_gene: TRBJ2-2
v_gene: TRBV7-7
CDR3aa: CASSLRAGAGELFF
CDR3nt: TGTGCTAGCAGCTTACGAGCGGGAGCCGGGGAGCTGTTTTTT

abundance: once
d_gene: .
j_gene: TRBJ2-2
v_gene: TRBV11-3
CDR3aa: CASSLVFTGKNTGELFF
CDR3nt: TGTGCCAGCAGCTTAGTCTTTACGGGGAAGAACACCGGGGAGCTGTTTTTT

abundance: .
d_gene: TRBD1
j_gene: TRBJ1-2
v_gene: TRBV2
CDR3aa: CASSADSGQLNYGYTF
CDR3nt: TGTGCCAGCAGTGCGGACTCGGGACAGCTTAACTATGGCTACACCTTC

abundance: .
d_gene: .
j_gene: TRBJ2-4
v_gene: TRBV11-2
CDR3aa: CASSPGGAVLAKNIQYF
CDR3nt: TGTGCCAGCAGCCCCGGAGGGGCGGTTCTAGCCAAAAACATTCAGTACTTC

abundance: few
d_gene: .
j_gene: TRBJ1-2
v_gene: TRBV18
CDR3aa: CASSPDENYGYTF
CDR3nt: TGTGCCAGCTCACCAGATGAGAACTATGGCTACACCTTC

abundance: .
d_gene: .
j_gene: TRBJ1-1
v_gene: TRBV6-6
CDR3aa: CASTLLNTEAFF
CDR3nt: TGTGCCAGCACCCTACTGAACACTGAAGCTTTCTTT

abundance: .
d_gene: TRBD1
j_gene: TRBJ2-1
v_gene: TRBV5-1
CDR3aa: CASSTFQGDNEQFF
CDR3nt: TGCGCCAGCAGCACCTTCCAGGGGGACAATGAGCAGTTCTTC

abundance: few
d_gene: .
j_gene: TRBJ1-1
v_gene: TRBV29-1
CDR3aa: CSVVRTVNTEAFF
CDR3nt: TGCAGCGTTGTCCGGACAGTGAACACTGAAGCTTTCTTT

abundance: .
d_gene: TRBD1
j_gene: TRBJ2-7
v_gene: TRBV5-1
CDR3aa: CASSSPSLGQGEQYF
CDR3nt: TGCGCCAGCAGCAGCCCTTCCCTCGGACAGGGTGAGCAGTACTTC

abundance: .
d_gene: .
j_gene: TRBJ2-3
v_gene: TRBV5-1
CDR3aa: CASTTTIRGDTQYF
CDR3nt: TGCGCCAGCACCACTACTATCCGGGGAGATACGCAGTATTTT

abundance: .
d_gene: .
j_gene: TRBJ1-1
v_gene: TRBV28
CDR3aa: CASTLRRSTEAFF
CDR3nt: TGTGCCAGCACCCTGAGGAGGTCCACTGAAGCTTTCTTT

abundance: .
d_gene: TRBD1
j_gene: TRBJ1-1
v_gene: TRBV6-1
CDR3aa: CASSDGTGENTEAFF
CDR3nt: TGTGCCAGCAGTGATGGGACAGGGGAAAACACTGAAGCTTTCTTT

abundance: .
d_gene: TRBD1
j_gene: TRBJ1-2
v_gene: TRBV7-9
CDR3aa: CASSLEGTGAF
CDR3nt: TGTGCCAGCAGCTTAGAGGGGACAGGTGCCTTC

abundance: .
d_gene: .
j_gene: TRBJ2-7
v_gene: TRBV20-1
CDR3aa: CSASGAYEQYF
CDR3nt: TGCAGTGCTAGTGGAGCCTACGAGCAGTACTTC

abundance: .
d_gene: TRBD2
j_gene: TRBJ2-5
v_gene: TRBV5-1
CDR3aa: CATSREGETQYF
CDR3nt: TGCGCCACCTCCCGGGAGGGGGAGACCCAGTACTTC

abundance: .
d_gene: .
j_gene: TRBJ2-3
v_gene: TRBV19
CDR3aa: CASSIRRGGTDTQYF
CDR3nt: TGTGCCAGTAGTATTAGACGGGGTGGCACAGATACGCAGTATTTT

abundance: .
d_gene: .
j_gene: TRBJ2-5
v_gene: TRBV2
CDR3aa: CASSGGVWAETQYF
CDR3nt: TGTGCCAGCAGTGGCGGGGTTTGGGCAGAGACCCAGTACTTC

abundance: once
d_gene: .
j_gene: TRBJ2-2
v_gene: TRBV6-5
CDR3aa: CASSYGPGELFF
CDR3nt: TGTGCCAGCAGTTACGGGCCCGGGGAGCTGTTTTTT

abundance: .
d_gene: TRBD2
j_gene: TRBJ2-3
v_gene: TRBV4-2
CDR3aa: CASSQESSGSGLTDTQYF
CDR3nt: TGTGCCAGCAGCCAAGAGTCTAGCGGGAGTGGCCTCACAGATACGCAGTATTTT

abundance: .
d_gene: .
j_gene: TRBJ2-7
v_gene: TRBV20-1
CDR3aa: CSASMGVEQYF
CDR3nt: TGCAGTGCTAGCATGGGCGTCGAGCAGTACTTC

abundance: .
d_gene: TRBD2
j_gene: TRBJ2-1
v_gene: TRBV29-1
CDR3aa: CTVLAGPGSNEQFF
CDR3nt: TGCACCGTTTTAGCGGGCCCGGGGAGCAATGAGCAGTTCTTC

abundance: .
d_gene: TRBD2
j_gene: TRBJ2-1
v_gene: TRBV7-3
CDR3aa: CASSSSGLAGVEQFF
CDR3nt: TGTGCCAGCAGCTCCTCGGGACTAGCGGGAGTTGAGCAGTTCTTC

abundance: .
d_gene: .
j_gene: TRBJ2-1
v_gene: TRBV6-1
CDR3aa: CASKTSTYNEQFF
CDR3nt: TGTGCCAGCAAGACTAGTACCTACAATGAGCAGTTCTTC

abundance: .
d_gene: TRBD1
j_gene: TRBJ1-1
v_gene: TRBV6-5
CDR3aa: CASRSQGHLTEAFF
CDR3nt: TGTGCCAGCAGATCACAGGGGCACTTGACTGAAGCTTTCTTT

abundance: .
d_gene: TRBD1
j_gene: TRBJ1-5
v_gene: TRBV28
CDR3aa: CASRGRTGTINQPQHF
CDR3nt: TGTGCCAGCAGGGGGAGGACAGGGACAATCAATCAGCCCCAGCATTTT

abundance: .
d_gene: TRBD1
j_gene: TRBJ2-7
v_gene: TRBV9
CDR3aa: CASSVEGQGRSEQYF
CDR3nt: TGTGCCAGCAGCGTAGAGGGACAGGGAAGAAGCGAGCAGTACTTC

abundance: .
d_gene: TRBD1
j_gene: TRBJ1-5
v_gene: TRBV30
CDR3aa: CAWSPGQRNQPQHF
CDR3nt: TGTGCCTGGTCGCCGGGACAGCGCAATCAGCCCCAGCATTTT

abundance: .
d_gene: TRBD1
j_gene: TRBJ2-2
v_gene: TRBV28
CDR3aa: CASGFPGTGVIGELFF
CDR3nt: TGTGCCAGCGGATTTCCTGGGACAGGCGTTATCGGGGAGCTGTTTTTT